These 17 T cell receptor beta chains came from one sample sequenced in a study of blood T cell repertoires in COVID-19. Libraries were prepared by immunoSEQ multiplex PCR; TCRdb keeps only in-frame clonotypes and omits some of them. The data show roughly 73,000 clones, roughly 70% seen once. The sample consisted of peripheral blood. These receptors originate from a man between 70 and 80 years old with acute or convalescent COVID-19.

The rearrangement links TRBV5-6 to TRBJ1-5; D is uncertain. Between the trimmed V and J ends, which lost 0 bases and 6 bases, there was a span of 19 bases. This CDR3 has 17 residues. CDR1 SGHDT and CDR2 YYEEEE come from the germline V gene. The CDR3 region has the DNA TGTGCCAGCAGCTTGGGTTCTCGGGTGTATACCGGTCAGCCCCAGCATTTT. The encoded protein is CASSLGSRVYTGQPQHF.

The rearrangement joins TRBV6-5 to TRBJ1-5; D not resolved. The germline V gene has CDR1 MNHEY and CDR2 SVGAGI. The CDR3 runs 15 residues. With 0 bases removed from V and 3 bases from J, the gap between germline ends came to 9 bases. This chain's CDR3 is CASSYSIANNQPQHF. CDR3 in DNA: TGTGCCAGCAGTTACTCAATAGCGAACAATCAGCCCCAGCATTTT.

The rearrangement links TRBV3-1 (or the pseudogene TRBV3-2) to TRBJ2-7; D remains unclear. Germline V lookup: CDR1 LGHDT, CDR2 YNNKEL (reference sequence). Trimming took 4 bases from V and 0 from J, leaving 10 bases between them. The CDR3 runs 14 residues. The CDR3 spells CASSLGRPSYEQYF. The CDR3 coding sequence is TGTGCCAGCAGCCTCGGCAGGCCCTCCTACGAGCAGTACTTC.

The chain uses TRBV3-1 (or the pseudogene TRBV3-2) and TRBJ1-6, with D possibly TRBD1 on 6 matching bases. V lost 3 bases and J lost 8, with 8 bases in between. Germline lookup yields CDR1 LGHDT and CDR2 YNNKEL (reference sequence). The CDR3 is made up of 13 amino acids. The CDR3 sequence is CASSQGAHSPLHF. DNA of the CDR3: TGTGCCAGCAGCCAGGGGGCCCATTCACCCCTCCACTTT.

This clone was counted only a few times. Other DNA sequences within the sample encode an identical CDR3. The CDR3 coding sequence is TGTGCCAGCAGTTTCGGACAGGGTGGAACTGAAGCTTTCTTT. This translates into CASSFGQGGTEAFF. This chain connects TRBV27 to TRBJ1-1; the match to TRBD1 covers 8 bases. Trimming at V came to 3 bases and at J to 5 bases, leaving 5 bases not matched to a gene. In germline, CDR1 is MNHEY, CDR2 SMNVEV (reference sequence). CDR3 length: 14 residues.

The chain joins TRBV14 to TRBJ1-3, with 7 bases lining up with TRBD1. CDR1 and CDR2 (germline): SGHDN, FVKESK. J was trimmed by 0 bases and V by 2 bases; bases with no gene match: 7. The CDR3 is 17 amino acids. Here the CDR3 DNA reads TGTGCCAGCAGCCAATTTCTTGGACAGGACTCTGGAAACACCATATATTTT. Amino acids: CASSQFLGQDSGNTIYF.

The chain carries TRBV12-5 and TRBJ2-1; D possibly corresponds to TRBD2 (6 bases). The V gene's germline CDR1 is LGHNT and CDR2 FRNRAP. The CDR3 has 12 amino acids. V gave up 3 bases and J gave up 9 bases, with 9 bases separating them. The CDR3 DNA follows: TGTGCTAGTGGTTTTGGGGACTTTGAGCAGTTCTTC. Protein sequence: CASGFGDFEQFF.

This clone turned up a few times. The V gene is TRBV3-1 (or the pseudogene TRBV3-2), the J gene TRBJ2-3, with TRBD2 matching 14 bases. Germline CDR1 is LGHDT and CDR2 is YNNKEL (reference sequence). The V and J ends lost 1 base and 3 bases, in that order; junction bases with no gene match: 0. This CDR3 has 16 amino acids. The CDR3 DNA reads as TGTGCCAGCAGCCAAGGGACTAGCGGGAGGACAGATACGCAGTATTTT. Translating gives CASSQGTSGRTDTQYF.

The gene calls are TRBV27 and TRBJ1-1, with 7 bases identical to TRBD1. J was trimmed by 1 base and V by 4 bases; bases with no gene match: 3. The CDR3 contains 14 residues. Germline V gives CDR1 MNHEY, CDR2 SMNVEV (reference sequence). DNA for the CDR3: TGTGCCAGCAGTTCCGGGACAGCGAACACTGAAGCTTTCTTT. Translating gives CASSSGTANTEAFF.

CDR3 amino acids: CASIPGGSSYEQYF. The CDR3 DNA sequence: TGTGCCAGCATCCCCGGCGGGAGCTCCTACGAGCAGTACTTC. The genes are TRBV28 and TRBJ2-7; 7 bases match TRBD2. The CDR3 sequence is 14 residues long. V was pared by 7 bases and J by 0 bases, with 6 bases of the junction left unmatched. The germline gives CDR1 MDHEN, CDR2 SYDVKM.

The CDR3 protein is CASSQVQFEKLFF. In DNA, the CDR3 is TGTGCCAGCAGCCAGGTACAGTTTGAAAAACTGTTTTTT. This chain connects TRBV14 to TRBJ1-4; the D is unclear. Germline loops: CDR1 SGHDN, CDR2 FVKESK. The V end lost 3 bases, the J end lost 7 bases, and 9 bases lay between the germline ends. The CDR3 runs 13 residues.

This clone was counted only a few times. CDR3 sequence: CASSSAVPGQYNSPLHF. DNA for the CDR3: TGTGCCAGCAGCTCCGCCGTGCCGGGACAGTATAATTCACCCCTCCACTTT. This rearrangement joins TRBV7-9 to TRBJ1-6, with 7 bases that match TRBD1. V lost 4 bases and J lost 4; bases outside the gene matches: 10. The germline gives CDR1 SEHNR, CDR2 FQNEAQ (reference sequence). The CDR3 loop spans 17 amino acids.

This chain uses TRBV21-1 with TRBJ1-1. TRBV21-1 is noted as a pseudogene. The CDR3 spans 15 residues. The CDR3 loop is CASSNQDRGRAEAFF. The CDR3 DNA reads TGTGCCAGCAGCAATCAGGATCGGGGTCGGGCTGAAGCTTTCTTT.

The rearrangement joins TRBV5-4 to TRBJ2-7; a weak D match, TRBD1 (5 bases). V was pared by 0 bases and J by 6 bases, with 10 bases between. Germline V gene sequence: CDR1 SGHNT, CDR2 YYREEE (reference sequence). The CDR3 is 13 amino acids. This chain's CDR3 is CASSLEGRAEQYF. In DNA, the CDR3 is TGTGCCAGCAGCTTGGAGGGCAGGGCCGAGCAGTACTTC. Combining the CDR3 with reference TRBV5-4 and TRBJ2-7 gives the whole variable domain ETGVTQSPTHLIKTRGQQVTLRCSSQSGHNTVSWYQQALGQGPQFIFQYYREEENGRGNFPPRFSGLQFPNYSSELNVNALELDDSALYLCASSLEGRAEQYFGPGTRLTVT.

This clone was seen a handful of times. V is TRBV7-2 and J is TRBJ1-2, with TRBD1 as a possible D gene (5 bases). Trimming pared 3 bases from V and 4 bases from J, leaving 9 bases between. The CDR3 consists of 13 residues. From germline, CDR1 is SGHTA and CDR2 FQGNSA. CDR3 sequence reads: CASSFDRVYGYTF. The CDR3 DNA reads TGTGCCAGCAGCTTCGACAGAGTCTATGGCTACACCTTC. The variable domain in full, with the rest retrieved from reference TRBV7-2 and TRBJ1-2, is GAGVSQSPSNKVTEKGKDVELRCDPISGHTALYWYRQSLGQGLEFLIYFQGNSAPDKSGLPSDRFSAERTGGSVSTLTIQRTQQEDSAVYLCASSFDRVYGYTFGSGTRLTVV.

The chain employs TRBV5-1 and TRBJ1-2; 7 bases match TRBD1. CDR1 is SGHRS and CDR2 is YFSETQ in the germline V gene. The CDR3 loop spans 15 amino acids. J gave up 3 bases and V 0 bases, and 5 bases lay outside the gene matches. In nucleotides, the CDR3 is TGCGCCAGCAGCTTGGCCGGACAGGTCGACTATGGCTACACCTTC. This sequence encodes CASSLAGQVDYGYTF.

This clone has more than one count but fewer than ten. V and J are TRBV7-9 and TRBJ1-5; 8 bases line up with TRBD1. From germline, CDR1 is SEHNR and CDR2 FQNEAQ (reference sequence). After removal of 5 bases from V and 6 bases from J, the junction contained 9 bases not matched to a gene. CDR3 length: 15 amino acids. CDR3 protein: CASSPFGQGPQPQHF. The CDR3 DNA reads TGTGCCAGCAGCCCCTTTGGACAGGGCCCTCAGCCCCAGCATTTT.